This TCR beta chain is from a study of cytomegalovirus exposure and HLA in healthy donors. Primers included in the PCR were 60 Vbeta and 13 Jbeta primers. Method: immunoSEQ multiplex PCR; TCRdb's copy keeps in-frame clones and lacks some. The repertoire holds about 180,000 clones, with roughly 87% as singletons. The source is a woman aged 50 to 60 in good health and CMV-seronegative. The material sequenced was PBMCs.

The CDR3 nucleotides read TGTGCCAGCAGCCTGGCCTCCAACTATGGCTACACCTTC. It codes for CASSLASNYGYTF. The chain has TRBV9 and TRBJ1-2, with D hard to call. The CDR3 is 13 amino acids. Germline V gene data show CDR1 as SGDLS and CDR2 as YYNGEE. Trimming shortened V by 4 bases and J by 2 bases, and 9 bases separated the two germline ends.